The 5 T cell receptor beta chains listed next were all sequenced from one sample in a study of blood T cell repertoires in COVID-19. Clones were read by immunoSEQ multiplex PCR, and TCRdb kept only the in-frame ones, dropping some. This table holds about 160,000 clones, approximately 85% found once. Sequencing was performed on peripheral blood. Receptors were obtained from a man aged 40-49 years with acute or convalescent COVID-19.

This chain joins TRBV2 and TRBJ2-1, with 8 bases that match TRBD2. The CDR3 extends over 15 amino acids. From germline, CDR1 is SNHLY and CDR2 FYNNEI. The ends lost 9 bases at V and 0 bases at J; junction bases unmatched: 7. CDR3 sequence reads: CASRGGGSSYNEQFF. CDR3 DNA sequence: TGTGCCAGTCGGGGCGGGGGGAGCTCCTACAATGAGCAGTTCTTC.

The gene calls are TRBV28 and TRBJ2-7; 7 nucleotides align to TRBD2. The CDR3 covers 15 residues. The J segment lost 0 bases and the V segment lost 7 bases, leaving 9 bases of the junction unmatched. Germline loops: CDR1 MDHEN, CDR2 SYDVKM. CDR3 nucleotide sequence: TGTGCCAGCACCGTAAGCGGGACTATCTCCTACGAGCAGTACTTC. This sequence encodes CASTVSGTISYEQYF.

Here the CDR3 DNA reads TGCGCCAGCAGCTTGACTCCAATTGGTGAGCAGTTCTTC. Its protein product is CASSLTPIGEQFF. The chain uses TRBV5-1 and TRBJ2-1; D gene unclear. V lost 1 base, J lost 9 bases, and 11 bases lay in between. CDR1 and CDR2 (germline): SGHRS, YFSETQ. The CDR3 has 13 residues.

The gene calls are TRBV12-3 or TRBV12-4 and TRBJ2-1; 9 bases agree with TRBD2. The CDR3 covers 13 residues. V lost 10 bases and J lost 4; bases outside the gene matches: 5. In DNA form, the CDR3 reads TGTGCCATACAGGCGGGGGGGTACAATGAGCAGTTCTTC. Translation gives CAIQAGGYNEQFF.

CDR3 in DNA: TGTGCCAGCAGCTTACCGACAGGTAACACTGAAGCTTTCTTT. This gives the protein CASSLPTGNTEAFF. The V gene is TRBV11-2, the J gene TRBJ1-1, with a possible D match to TRBD1 (6 bases). CDR3 length equals 14 residues. Looked up from germline, CDR1 is SGHAT and CDR2 is FQNNGV. V lost 2 bases, J lost 2 bases, and 9 bases lay in between.